This T cell receptor beta chain is from a study of shared clonotypes between healthy human individuals. Study in general: CD4 naive cells filled three plates per donor, CD4 memory three, CD8 naive two and CD8 memory one.

Study findings and constraints: Larger estimated richness was generally seen in naive subsets than in memory subsets. Across a handful of donors, naive CD4 shared around 5%, naive CD8 more than 3%, memory CD4 about 2.4%, memory CD8 0.35% to 0.5%.

Comments on this clone: Its target is unknown.

The table came from immunoSEQ multiplex PCR; TCRdb's copy has only in-frame clones and leaves some out. Of some 1 million clones in the sample, 65% to 75% were seen once. CD4+ cells underwent separation, giving CD45RA+ naive and CD45RA-negative memory subsets. V was pared by 5 bases and J by 5 bases, with 16 bases between. Germline assignment: CDR1 SEHNR and CDR2 FQNEAQ (reference sequence). The CDR3 spans 14 residues. V is TRBV7-9 and J is TRBJ2-7; a possible D gene is TRBD1 (6 bases). Sequencing was carried out using memory CD4+ T cells sorted from blood. Subset of the sample: CD45RA-negative fraction. This receptor was taken from a man aged 18 to 29 in good health. The CDR3 DNA reads TGTGCCAGCAGCCCCCCCGGACAGCCCCACGAGCAGTACTTC. This encodes CASSPPGQPHEQYF.